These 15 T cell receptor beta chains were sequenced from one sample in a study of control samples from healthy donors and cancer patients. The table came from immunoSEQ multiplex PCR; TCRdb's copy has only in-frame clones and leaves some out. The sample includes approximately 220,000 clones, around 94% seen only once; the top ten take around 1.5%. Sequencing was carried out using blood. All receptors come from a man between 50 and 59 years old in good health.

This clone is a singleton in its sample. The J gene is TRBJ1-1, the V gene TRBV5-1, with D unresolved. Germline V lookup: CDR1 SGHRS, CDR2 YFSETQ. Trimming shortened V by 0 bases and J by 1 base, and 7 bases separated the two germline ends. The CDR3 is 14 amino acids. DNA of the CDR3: TGCGCCAGCAGCTTGGGGGTCCAGAACACTGAAGCTTTCTTT. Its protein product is CASSLGVQNTEAFF. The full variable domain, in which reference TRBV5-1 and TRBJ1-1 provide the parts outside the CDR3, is KAGVTQTPRYLIKTRGQQVTLSCSPISGHRSVSWYQQTPGQGLQFLFEYFSETQRNKGNFPGRFSGRQFSNSRSEMNVSTLELGDSALYLCASSLGVQNTEAFFGQGTRLTVV.

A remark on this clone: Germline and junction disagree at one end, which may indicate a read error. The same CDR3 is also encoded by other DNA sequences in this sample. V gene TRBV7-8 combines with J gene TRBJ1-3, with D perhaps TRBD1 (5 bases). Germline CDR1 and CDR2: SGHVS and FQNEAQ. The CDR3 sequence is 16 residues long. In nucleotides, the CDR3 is TGCGCCAGCAGCCGCGGGACCCCTCTCCCTGGAAACACCATATATTTT. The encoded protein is CASSRGTPLPGNTIYF.

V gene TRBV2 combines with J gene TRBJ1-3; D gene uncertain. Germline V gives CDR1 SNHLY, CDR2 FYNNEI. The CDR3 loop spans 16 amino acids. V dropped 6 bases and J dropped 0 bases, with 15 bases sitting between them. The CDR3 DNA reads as TGTGCCAGCAGCGACGCATCGGTAGGCTCTGGAAACACCATATATTTT. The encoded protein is CASSDASVGSGNTIYF.

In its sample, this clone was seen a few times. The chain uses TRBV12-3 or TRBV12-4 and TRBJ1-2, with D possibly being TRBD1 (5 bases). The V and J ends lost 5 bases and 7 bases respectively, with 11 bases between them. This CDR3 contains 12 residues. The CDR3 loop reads CASSLGGLGYTF. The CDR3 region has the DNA TGTGCCAGCAGTCTGGGGGGACTTGGCTACACCTTC.

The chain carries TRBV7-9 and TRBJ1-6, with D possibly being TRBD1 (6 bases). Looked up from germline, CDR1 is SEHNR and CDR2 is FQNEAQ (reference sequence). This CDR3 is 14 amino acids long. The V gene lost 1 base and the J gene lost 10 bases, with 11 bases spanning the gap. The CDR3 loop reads CASSLEGGGSPLHF. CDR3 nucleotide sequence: TGTGCCAGCAGCTTAGAAGGGGGAGGATCACCCCTCCACTTT.

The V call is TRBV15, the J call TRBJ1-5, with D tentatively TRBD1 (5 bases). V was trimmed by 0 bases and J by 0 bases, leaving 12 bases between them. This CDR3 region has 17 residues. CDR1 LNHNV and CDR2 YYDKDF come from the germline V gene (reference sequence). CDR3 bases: TGTGCCACCAGCAGAGATCGGTCAGGGCATAGCAATCAGCCCCAGCATTTT. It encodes CATSRDRSGHSNQPQHF. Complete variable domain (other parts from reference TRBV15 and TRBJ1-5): DAMVIQNPRYQVTQFGKPVTLSCSQTLNHNVMYWYQQKSSQAPKLLFHYYDKDFNNEADTPDNFQSRRPNTSFCFLDIRSPGLGDTAMYLCATSRDRSGHSNQPQHFGDGTRLSIL.

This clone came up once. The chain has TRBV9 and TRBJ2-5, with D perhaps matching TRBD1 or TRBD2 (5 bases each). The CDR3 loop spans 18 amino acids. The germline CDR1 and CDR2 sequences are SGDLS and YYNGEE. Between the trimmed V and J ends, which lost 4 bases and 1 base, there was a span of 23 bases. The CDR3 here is CASSLQGVVGGGQETQYF. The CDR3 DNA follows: TGTGCCAGCAGCCTCCAAGGGGTAGTGGGTGGGGGCCAAGAGACCCAGTACTTC.

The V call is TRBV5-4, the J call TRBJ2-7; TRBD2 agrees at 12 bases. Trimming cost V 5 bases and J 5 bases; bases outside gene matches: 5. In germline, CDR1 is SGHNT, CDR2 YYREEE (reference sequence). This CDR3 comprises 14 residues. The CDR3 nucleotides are TGTGCCAGCAGGGAGACTAGCGGGAGCCACGAGCAGTACTTC. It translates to CASRETSGSHEQYF.

The CDR3 reads CASSFEGADTEAFF. Written as DNA, the CDR3 is TGTGCCAGCAGCTTCGAGGGGGCGGACACTGAAGCTTTCTTT. This chain links TRBV7-4 with TRBJ1-1; TRBD1 aligns across 7 bases. The CDR3 sequence is 14 residues long. CDR1 and CDR2 from the germline V gene are SGHVT and SQSDAQ. The trim removed 3 bases at V and 3 bases at J, leaving 4 bases unmatched.

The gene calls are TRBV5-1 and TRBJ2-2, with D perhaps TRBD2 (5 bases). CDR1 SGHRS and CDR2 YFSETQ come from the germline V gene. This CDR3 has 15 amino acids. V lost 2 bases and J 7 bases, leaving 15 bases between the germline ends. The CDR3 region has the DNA TGCGCCAGCAGCTTAATCCTAGCTGAGGGCGGGGAGCTGTTTTTT. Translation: CASSLILAEGGELFF.

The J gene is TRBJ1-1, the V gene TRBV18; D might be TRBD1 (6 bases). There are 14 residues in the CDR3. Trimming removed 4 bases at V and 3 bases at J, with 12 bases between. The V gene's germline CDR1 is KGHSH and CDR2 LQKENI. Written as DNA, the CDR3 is TGTGCCAGCTCACTACAGGGTTTGGACACTGAAGCTTTCTTT. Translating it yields CASSLQGLDTEAFF.

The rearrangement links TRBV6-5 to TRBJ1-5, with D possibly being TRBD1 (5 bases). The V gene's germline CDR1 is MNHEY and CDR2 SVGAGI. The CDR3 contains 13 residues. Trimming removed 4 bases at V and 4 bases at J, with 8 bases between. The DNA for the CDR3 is TGTGCCAGCAGTTCAAGGGGAAATCAGCCCCAGCATTTT. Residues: CASSSRGNQPQHF.

The CDR3 bases are TGTGCCAGCCAAGGGCGGATCGGCGCCGGGGAGCTGTTTTTT. Amino acid sequence: CASQGRIGAGELFF. The chain combines TRBV2 with TRBJ2-2; D is uncertain. V dropped 8 bases and J dropped 6 bases, with 16 bases sitting between them. The CDR3 covers 14 residues. Germline V gene lookup returns CDR1 SNHLY and CDR2 FYNNEI.

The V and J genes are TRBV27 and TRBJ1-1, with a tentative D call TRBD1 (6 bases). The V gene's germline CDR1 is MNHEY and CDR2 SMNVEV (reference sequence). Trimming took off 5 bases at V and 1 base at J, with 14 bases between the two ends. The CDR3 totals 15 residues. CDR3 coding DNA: TGTGCCAGCAGTCTATTCGGGACACCGAACACTGAAGCTTTCTTT. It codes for CASSLFGTPNTEAFF.

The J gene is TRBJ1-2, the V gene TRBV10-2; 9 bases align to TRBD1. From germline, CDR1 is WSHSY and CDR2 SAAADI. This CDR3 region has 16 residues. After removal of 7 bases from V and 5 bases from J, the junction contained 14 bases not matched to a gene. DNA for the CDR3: TGCGCCAGCACTAGTTGGGGGGGACAGGGCCTTTATGGCTACACCTTC. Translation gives CASTSWGGQGLYGYTF.